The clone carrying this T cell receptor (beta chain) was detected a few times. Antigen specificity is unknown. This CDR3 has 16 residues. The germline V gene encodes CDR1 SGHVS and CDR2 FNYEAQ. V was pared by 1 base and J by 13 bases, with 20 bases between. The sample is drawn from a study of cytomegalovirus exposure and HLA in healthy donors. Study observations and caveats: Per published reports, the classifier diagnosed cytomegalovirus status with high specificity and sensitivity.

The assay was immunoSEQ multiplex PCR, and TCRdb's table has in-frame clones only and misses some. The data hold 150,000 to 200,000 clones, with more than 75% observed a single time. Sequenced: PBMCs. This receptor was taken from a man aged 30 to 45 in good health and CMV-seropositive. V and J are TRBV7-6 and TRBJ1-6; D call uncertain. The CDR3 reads CASSLVASALNGPLHF. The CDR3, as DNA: TGTGCCAGCAGCTTAGTGGCCAGCGCCCTCAATGGCCCCCTCCACTTT.